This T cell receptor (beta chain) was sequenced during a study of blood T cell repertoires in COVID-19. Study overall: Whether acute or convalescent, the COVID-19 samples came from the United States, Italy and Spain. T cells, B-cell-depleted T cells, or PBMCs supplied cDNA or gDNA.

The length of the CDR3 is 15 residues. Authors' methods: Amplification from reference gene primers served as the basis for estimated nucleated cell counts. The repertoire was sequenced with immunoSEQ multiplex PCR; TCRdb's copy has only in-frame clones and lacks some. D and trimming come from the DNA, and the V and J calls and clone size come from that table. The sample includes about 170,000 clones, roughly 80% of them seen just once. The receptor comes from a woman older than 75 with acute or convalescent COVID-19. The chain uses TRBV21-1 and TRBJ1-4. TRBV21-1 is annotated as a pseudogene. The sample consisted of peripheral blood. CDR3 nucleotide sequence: TGTGCCAGCCATTGGAGGAGTGCCCTCAATGAAAAACTGTTTTTT. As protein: CASHWRSALNEKLFF.